These 23 T cell receptor beta chains originate from one sample sequenced in a study of cytomegalovirus exposure and HLA in healthy donors. Primers: 60 Vbeta forward and 13 Jbeta reverse. Profiled with immunoSEQ multiplex PCR; TCRdb holds only in-frame clones, not every one. The sample has over 200,000 clones; 75% are singletons. Sequencing input: PBMCs. All receptors come from a woman in her thirties in good health and CMV-seronegative.

The chain recombines TRBV6-5 with TRBJ2-5; weak D call: TRBD2 (6 bases). CDR1 is MNHEY, CDR2 SVGAGI, per germline. V lost 2 bases and J 2 bases, leaving 9 bases between the germline ends. The length of the CDR3 is 14 residues. In DNA form, the CDR3 reads TGTGCCAGCAGTTACCCGACTAGGCAAGAGACCCAGTACTTC. Its translation: CASSYPTRQETQYF.

The V gene is TRBV6-6, the J gene TRBJ2-7, with 9 nucleotides matching TRBD1. V was pared by 5 bases and J by 2 bases, with 4 bases of the junction left unmatched. Germline loops: CDR1 MNHNY, CDR2 SVGAGI (reference sequence). The CDR3 runs to 14 residues. The CDR3 DNA is TGTGCCAGCAGTGGGGACAGGGAGGCCTACGAGCAGTACTTC. The encoded protein is CASSGDREAYEQYF.

A note on this clone: One junction end disagrees with the germline gene, perhaps due to a read error. The chain is built from TRBV7-9 and TRBJ1-2, with 10 bases identical to TRBD1. The CDR3 sequence is 16 residues long. The V gene's germline CDR1 is SEHNR and CDR2 FQNEAQ (reference sequence). The CDR3 DNA follows: TGTTCCAGCAGCCCGGCCGGGACAGGGGACGGGTTGGGCTACACCTTC. Protein: CSSSPAGTGDGLGYTF.

The rearrangement joins TRBV7-8 to TRBJ1-1; 7 bases fit TRBD1. This CDR3 contains 15 residues. Germline loops: CDR1 SGHVS, CDR2 FQNEAQ. With V trimmed by 5 bases and J by 1 base, 7 bases remained unmatched. The CDR3 is CASSPPGQKNTEAFF. DNA of the CDR3: TGTGCCAGCAGCCCTCCGGGACAGAAGAACACTGAAGCTTTCTTT.

V usage is TRBV6-1 and J usage is TRBJ2-2; 7 nucleotides match TRBD1. The J segment lost 1 base and the V segment lost 10 bases, leaving 9 bases of the junction unmatched. Germline lookup yields CDR1 MNHNS and CDR2 SASEGT. This CDR3 is built from 15 residues. CDR3 protein: CATLGTGVNTGELFF. The CDR3 bases are TGTGCCACACTTGGAACAGGGGTGAACACCGGGGAGCTGTTTTTT.

The rearrangement links TRBV5-1 to TRBJ2-3; unclear D gene. Germline assignment: CDR1 SGHRS and CDR2 YFSETQ. V was pared by 1 base and J by 0 bases, with 12 bases between. There are 16 residues in the CDR3. CDR3 sequence: CASSLLALSSTDTQYF. The CDR3 nucleotides read TGCGCCAGCAGCTTGTTAGCACTTTCTAGCACAGATACGCAGTATTTT.

The chain links TRBV19 to TRBJ2-3; TRBD2 matches at 8 bases. The CDR3 runs to 17 residues. V was clipped by 3 bases and J by 1 base; unmatched bases: 9. Germline values: CDR1 LNHDA, CDR2 SQIVND (reference sequence). Written as DNA, the CDR3 is TGTGCCAGTAGTATTCTAGCAGCGGGAGCTCGCACAGATACGCAGTATTTT. It specifies CASSILAAGARTDTQYF.

The V gene is TRBV5-1, the J gene TRBJ1-2; possibly TRBD1 for D (6 bases). CDR3 length equals 14 residues. Germline loops: CDR1 SGHRS, CDR2 YFSETQ. The V gene lost 1 base and the J gene lost 4 bases, with 11 bases spanning the gap. In DNA form, the CDR3 reads TGCGCCAGCAGCTTGCCGGACAGCCTCTATGGCTACACCTTC. This encodes CASSLPDSLYGYTF.

This clone was observed a few times. The rearrangement joins TRBV7-9 to TRBJ2-2; perhaps TRBD1 as D (7 bases). This CDR3 contains 15 residues. The germline V and J ends were trimmed by 2 bases and 1 base, with 8 bases remaining between them. Germline V gene sequence: CDR1 SEHNR, CDR2 FQNEAQ (reference sequence). CDR3 sequence reads: CASSLQGGNTGELFF. Written as DNA, the CDR3 is TGTGCCAGCAGCTTACAGGGGGGGAACACCGGGGAGCTGTTTTTT.

This rearrangement joins TRBV7-8 to TRBJ2-1; D remains unclear. The germline V gene encodes CDR1 SGHVS and CDR2 FQNEAQ. The CDR3 contains 15 residues. Trimming took 8 bases from V and 0 from J, leaving 14 bases between them. Written as DNA, the CDR3 is TGTGCCAGCGACAAATCCGGTCCCTCCTACAATGAGCAGTTCTTC. Residues: CASDKSGPSYNEQFF.

As DNA, the CDR3 is TGCGCCAGCAGCTCCCCCACCCGGACAGCTAACACCGGGGAGCTGTTTTTT. It codes for CASSSPTRTANTGELFF. The chain uses TRBV4-1 and TRBJ2-2; a possible D gene is TRBD1 (6 bases). CDR1 and CDR2 (germline): MGHRA, YSYEKL. The length of the CDR3 is 17 residues. V was trimmed by 5 bases and J by 2 bases, leaving 18 bases between them.

The CDR3 here is CASSGQGGEKLFF. As DNA, the CDR3 is TGCGCCAGCAGCGGTCAGGGCGGTGAAAAACTGTTTTTT. The chain joins TRBV5-1 to TRBJ1-4; D is perhaps TRBD1 (5 bases). Germline assignment: CDR1 SGHRS and CDR2 YFSETQ. V lost 4 bases and J lost 7, with 11 bases in between. The CDR3 sequence is 13 residues long. Looking up the rest from reference TRBV5-1 and TRBJ1-4 gives the full variable domain: KAGVTQTPRYLIKTRGQQVTLSCSPISGHRSVSWYQQTPGQGLQFLFEYFSETQRNKGNFPGRFSGRQFSNSRSEMNVSTLELGDSALYLCASSGQGGEKLFFGSGTQLSVL.

This chain joins TRBV30 and TRBJ2-2, with 7 nucleotides matching TRBD1. Germline V CDR1 and CDR2: GTSNPN, SVGIG (reference sequence). J was trimmed by 1 base and V by 2 bases; bases with no gene match: 13. This CDR3 comprises 18 residues. CDR3 sequence reads: CAWSRIITGARNTGELFF. The DNA of the CDR3 is TGTGCCTGGAGTCGAATTATCACAGGGGCAAGGAACACCGGGGAGCTGTTTTTT.

This chain links TRBV19 with TRBJ2-1, with D perhaps matching TRBD2 (6 bases). The CDR3 runs 13 residues. Germline loops: CDR1 LNHDA, CDR2 SQIVND (reference sequence). The V end lost 4 bases, the J end lost 5 bases, and 9 bases lay between the germline ends. The CDR3 bases are TGTGCCAGTAGTACGGGACTGAACAATGAGCAGTTCTTC. Protein product: CASSTGLNNEQFF.

V is TRBV29-1 and J is TRBJ1-2; no reliable D call. The germline V gene encodes CDR1 SQVTM and CDR2 ANQGSEA. Trimming took 2 bases from V and 2 from J, leaving 15 bases between them. The CDR3 runs to 15 residues. Here the CDR3 reads CSVEKAGLGNYGYTF. The DNA of the CDR3 is TGCAGCGTTGAAAAGGCCGGACTCGGGAACTATGGCTACACCTTC.

The chain has TRBV5-6 and TRBJ1-2; D remains ambiguous. Germline CDR1 SGHDT, CDR2 YYEEEE. Trimming cost V 4 bases and J 8 bases, with 12 bases left between them. There are 12 residues in the CDR3. The CDR3 region has the DNA TGTGCCAGCAGCCTCGTCTATGCGGGCTACACCTTC. Translated, it gives CASSLVYAGYTF.

V is TRBV5-4 and J is TRBJ2-7; 8 nucleotides agree with TRBD2. The ends lost 0 bases at V and 3 bases at J; junction bases unmatched: 5. The length of the CDR3 is 15 residues. Germline assignment: CDR1 SGHNT and CDR2 YYREEE (reference sequence). CDR3 DNA: TGTGCCAGCAGCTTGGACAGCGGGAGTTTCTACGAGCAGTACTTC. Translated, it gives CASSLDSGSFYEQYF.

This sequence joins TRBV6-1 and TRBJ2-3; TRBD1 matches 7 bases. This CDR3 contains 14 residues. With 6 bases clipped from V and 2 bases from J, the junction kept 5 bases outside the gene matches. Germline assignment: CDR1 MNHNS and CDR2 SASEGT. The CDR3 protein is CASRPGQYTDTQYF. The CDR3 coding sequence is TGTGCCAGCAGACCGGGACAGTACACAGATACGCAGTATTTT.

The chain links TRBV10-3 to TRBJ1-6; the match to TRBD1 covers 8 bases. The V segment lost 3 bases and the J segment 5 bases; nucleotides outside the gene matches: 3. The CDR3 extends over 15 amino acids. Germline lookup yields CDR1 ENHRY and CDR2 SYGVKD. In nucleotides, the CDR3 is TGTGCCATCAGTGAAGGACAGGGCAATAATTCACCCCTCCACTTT. Translation gives CAISEGQGNNSPLHF.

The genes are TRBV6-1 and TRBJ1-2, with 7 bases identical to TRBD1. J was trimmed by 1 base and V by 6 bases; bases with no gene match: 8. Germline CDR1 reads MNHNS; CDR2 reads SASEGT. There are 15 residues in the CDR3. In DNA form, the CDR3 reads TGTGCCAGCAGAATGGGGACAGAAATTAACTATGGCTACACCTTC. Its protein product is CASRMGTEINYGYTF.

The chain carries TRBV18 and TRBJ1-1; TRBD1 aligns across 7 bases. The CDR3 loop spans 15 amino acids. V dropped 5 bases and J dropped 4; count of bases not matched to a gene: 10. Germline CDR1 is KGHSH and CDR2 is LQKENI. CDR3 region: CASSFTGERVTEAFF. Here the CDR3 DNA reads TGTGCCAGCTCATTTACAGGGGAGAGGGTCACTGAAGCTTTCTTT.

The V gene is TRBV6-1, the J gene TRBJ2-3; 7 bases agree with TRBD2. In germline, CDR1 is MNHNS, CDR2 SASEGT. J was trimmed by 1 base and V by 6 bases; bases with no gene match: 4. The CDR3 spans 14 residues. CDR3 loop: CASRAGTRTDTQYF. CDR3 DNA: TGTGCCAGCAGAGCGGGAACCCGCACAGATACGCAGTATTTT.

The rearrangement links TRBV5-4 to TRBJ1-2; weak D call: TRBD1 (6 bases). Germline lookup yields CDR1 SGHNT and CDR2 YYREEE (reference sequence). V was trimmed by 0 bases and J by 4 bases, leaving 10 bases between them. The CDR3 is 14 amino acids. The CDR3 DNA follows: TGTGCCAGCAGCTTGGCACTGGACAGCTATGGCTACACCTTC. Encoded protein: CASSLALDSYGYTF.